This T cell receptor beta chain was identified during a study of blood T cell repertoires in COVID-19. On the study more broadly: T cells, B-cell-depleted T cells, or PBMCs provided the cDNA or gDNA that served as material.

This clone appeared once. The V end lost 3 bases, the J end lost 6 bases, and 9 bases lay between the germline ends. CDR3 length equals 13 residues. Germline assignment: CDR1 MDHEN and CDR2 SYDVKM. The method was immunoSEQ multiplex PCR; TCRdb's version includes in-frame clones alone and lacks a portion of them. The table has 200,000 to 250,000 clones, 80% seen once; the top ten hold roughly 13%. The TCR originated in a human donor in a cohort sampled during active COVID-19. The V and J genes are TRBV28 and TRBJ2-1; D not resolved. The sample was peripheral blood. The CDR3, as DNA: TGTGCCAGCAGTTTTCCCCCCCGCAATGAGCAGTTCTTC. Translated, it gives CASSFPPRNEQFF.